These T cell receptor beta chains were read from a single sample in a study of beta chain features in type 1 diabetes. Clones were read by immunoSEQ multiplex PCR, and TCRdb kept only the in-frame ones, dropping some. The sample consists of fewer than 400,000 clones, roughly 8% of them appearing once. Source material: central memory CD4+ T cells from blood. The receptor set was obtained from a woman aged 18-30 years in good health. Each CDR3 is given with its conserved first and last residue. Each record gives: clone size, J gene, V gene, D gene, CDR3 DNA, CDR3 protein. The D gene is left open where the match is weak. The listing skips clone size in some rows; elsewhere it reads once, few, many or a size class.

abundance: few; j_gene: TRBJ2-5; v_gene: TRBV7-9; d_gene: TRBD1; CDR3nt: TGTGCCAGCAGCACCTTGGACAGGGTACCGCAAGAGACCCAGTACTTC; CDR3aa: CASSTLDRVPQETQYF
abundance: -; j_gene: TRBJ2-3; v_gene: TRBV11-2; d_gene: TRBD2; CDR3nt: TGTGCCAGCAGCAAACAACTCCGTGGGACTAGCGGATCCACAGATACGCAGTATTTT; CDR3aa: CASSKQLRGTSGSTDTQYF
abundance: -; j_gene: TRBJ2-5; v_gene: TRBV9; d_gene: TRBD2; CDR3nt: TGTGCCAGCACAAAGCGGGAGGGGCAAGAGACCCAGTACTTC; CDR3aa: CASTKREGQETQYF
abundance: few; j_gene: TRBJ2-1; v_gene: TRBV18; d_gene: TRBD2; CDR3nt: TGTGCCAGCTCACCAACCTTAGCGGGGATCTACAATGAGCAGTTCTTC; CDR3aa: CASSPTLAGIYNEQFF
abundance: many; j_gene: TRBJ1-1; v_gene: TRBV7-9; d_gene: -; CDR3nt: TGTGCCAGCAGTTCACAGGGGAACACTGAAGCTTTCTTT; CDR3aa: CASSSQGNTEAFF
abundance: -; j_gene: TRBJ1-2; v_gene: TRBV27; d_gene: -; CDR3nt: TGTGCCAGCAGTCGTATTGGAGGGAACTATGGCTACACCTTC; CDR3aa: CASSRIGGNYGYTF
abundance: -; j_gene: TRBJ1-2; v_gene: TRBV6-5; d_gene: -; CDR3nt: TGTGCCAGCAGTGAAAGTAGGGGAGGTGGCTACACCTTC; CDR3aa: CASSESRGGGYTF
abundance: few; j_gene: TRBJ1-1; v_gene: TRBV5-1; d_gene: -; CDR3nt: TGCGCCAGCAGCCCCCGGGAGGGGAACTTGATGAACACTGAAGCTTTCTTT; CDR3aa: CASSPREGNLMNTEAFF
abundance: -; j_gene: TRBJ2-6; v_gene: TRBV18; d_gene: -; CDR3nt: TGTGCCAGCTCACCTGACGACGGCGTCCTGACTTTC; CDR3aa: CASSPDDGVLTF
abundance: -; j_gene: TRBJ2-3; v_gene: TRBV4-1; d_gene: TRBD2; CDR3nt: TGCGCCAGCAGCCTGAGCGGGAGTGGAGATACGCAGTATTTT; CDR3aa: CASSLSGSGDTQYF
abundance: -; j_gene: TRBJ1-2; v_gene: TRBV9; d_gene: TRBD1; CDR3nt: TGTGCCAGCAGCGCATCTTCGGGACAGCCCTATGGCTACACCTTC; CDR3aa: CASSASSGQPYGYTF
abundance: many; j_gene: TRBJ2-4; v_gene: TRBV19; d_gene: TRBD2; CDR3nt: TGTGCCAGTAGGTCGGGACTAGCGGGAGGGTTTGATGACATTCAGTACTTC; CDR3aa: CASRSGLAGGFDDIQYF
abundance: -; j_gene: TRBJ2-2; v_gene: TRBV11-2; d_gene: -; CDR3nt: TGTGCCAGCAGCCTGGGCTGGGCGGCCGGGGAGCTGTTTTTT; CDR3aa: CASSLGWAAGELFF
abundance: -; j_gene: TRBJ1-1; v_gene: TRBV5-6; d_gene: -; CDR3nt: TGTGCCAGCAGCTTATATACGACAGAGAACACTGAAGCTTTCTTT; CDR3aa: CASSLYTTENTEAFF
abundance: -; j_gene: TRBJ1-4; v_gene: TRBV2; d_gene: -; CDR3nt: TGTGCCAGCAATGGGGGACTAACTAATGAAAAACTGTTTTTT; CDR3aa: CASNGGLTNEKLFF
abundance: few; j_gene: TRBJ2-1; v_gene: TRBV19; d_gene: TRBD2; CDR3nt: TGTGCCAGTAGTTCCAGGACTAGCGGGGGCTACAATGAGCAGTTCTTC; CDR3aa: CASSSRTSGGYNEQFF
abundance: few; j_gene: TRBJ1-5; v_gene: TRBV19; d_gene: -; CDR3nt: TGTGCCAGTAGGAACAGAGTTGTGGATCAGCCCCAGCATTTT; CDR3aa: CASRNRVVDQPQHF
abundance: -; j_gene: TRBJ1-1; v_gene: TRBV2; d_gene: -; CDR3nt: TGTGCCGGCAATATCCGGATGAGGAACACTGAAGCTTTCTTT; CDR3aa: CAGNIRMRNTEAFF
abundance: many; j_gene: TRBJ2-1; v_gene: TRBV5-1; d_gene: TRBD1; CDR3nt: TGCGCCAGCAGCTTGGGGGGACAGGACAATGAGCAGTTCTTC; CDR3aa: CASSLGGQDNEQFF
abundance: many; j_gene: TRBJ2-1; v_gene: TRBV18; d_gene: TRBD1; CDR3nt: TGTGCCAGCTCGGGACAGGGTCTAGGTAATGAGCAGTTCTTC; CDR3aa: CASSGQGLGNEQFF
abundance: many; j_gene: TRBJ2-1; v_gene: TRBV11-2; d_gene: TRBD2; CDR3nt: TGTGCCAGCAGCACCCTAGCGGGAGGCTACAATGAGCAGTTCTTC; CDR3aa: CASSTLAGGYNEQFF
abundance: -; j_gene: TRBJ1-1; v_gene: TRBV6-5; d_gene: -; CDR3nt: TGTGCCAGCAGTGACCGGCGAAAATCCGAAGCTTTCTTT; CDR3aa: CASSDRRKSEAFF
abundance: -; j_gene: TRBJ2-1; v_gene: TRBV10-3; d_gene: -; CDR3nt: TGTGCCTCCAGCCCCCGGGAATCGAGCTCCTACAATGAGCAGTTCTTC; CDR3aa: CASSPRESSSYNEQFF
abundance: few; j_gene: TRBJ2-7; v_gene: TRBV7-2; d_gene: -; CDR3nt: TGTGCCAGCAGCTTAGTCGCGGGCGGGCCTACCTACGAGCAGTACTTC; CDR3aa: CASSLVAGGPTYEQYF
abundance: -; j_gene: TRBJ2-4; v_gene: TRBV20-1; d_gene: -; CDR3nt: TGCAGTGCAAGACGCGGGGACATTCAGTACTTC; CDR3aa: CSARRGDIQYF
abundance: few; j_gene: TRBJ2-6; v_gene: TRBV5-1; d_gene: -; CDR3nt: TGCGCCAGCAGGACGGACAGTGGGCCATACTCTGGGGCCAACGTCCTGACTTTC; CDR3aa: CASRTDSGPYSGANVLTF
abundance: few; j_gene: TRBJ2-3; v_gene: TRBV7-9; d_gene: TRBD1; CDR3nt: TGTGCCAGCAGCCGTGGGTCCCCACAGGGGACGCAGTATTTT; CDR3aa: CASSRGSPQGTQYF
abundance: few; j_gene: TRBJ2-2; v_gene: TRBV5-6; d_gene: -; CDR3nt: TGTGCCAGCAGCCTGGCCTACGGGGAGCTGTTTTTT; CDR3aa: CASSLAYGELFF
abundance: few; j_gene: TRBJ2-1; v_gene: TRBV5-8; d_gene: -; CDR3nt: TGTGCCAGCAGCTTGAGCTTCCAGTCATTCTTC; CDR3aa: CASSLSFQSFF
abundance: few; j_gene: TRBJ2-5; v_gene: TRBV7-2; d_gene: -; CDR3nt: TGTGCCAGCGCGGAGCAAGAGACCCAGTACTTC; CDR3aa: CASAEQETQYF
abundance: -; j_gene: TRBJ2-1; v_gene: TRBV29-1; d_gene: TRBD2; CDR3nt: TGCAGCGTTGGAGCGGGATGGGGTGAGCAGTTCTTC; CDR3aa: CSVGAGWGEQFF
abundance: few; j_gene: TRBJ2-1; v_gene: TRBV15; d_gene: TRBD2; CDR3nt: TGTGCCACCAGCAGAGAAGTAGCGGGCGTTGGAAAGAATGAGCAGTTCTTC; CDR3aa: CATSREVAGVGKNEQFF
abundance: few; j_gene: TRBJ2-5; v_gene: TRBV7-9; d_gene: -; CDR3nt: TGTGCCAGCAGCTCGACAGTTCAAGAGACCCAGTACTTC; CDR3aa: CASSSTVQETQYF
abundance: few; j_gene: TRBJ1-2; v_gene: TRBV6-5; d_gene: -; CDR3nt: TGCGCCAGCAAGGAGGCCAGGAGCCACTATGGCTACACCTTC; CDR3aa: CASKEARSHYGYTF
abundance: many; j_gene: TRBJ2-7; v_gene: TRBV28; d_gene: -; CDR3nt: TGTGCCAGCAGTTGGACTACTAGATCCTACGAGCAGTACTTC; CDR3aa: CASSWTTRSYEQYF
abundance: -; j_gene: TRBJ2-2; v_gene: TRBV6-5; d_gene: TRBD1; CDR3nt: TGTGCCAGCAGTTCAAACAGGGGCACCGGGGAGCTGTTTTTT; CDR3aa: CASSSNRGTGELFF
abundance: -; j_gene: TRBJ1-2; v_gene: TRBV29-1; d_gene: TRBD1; CDR3nt: TGCAGCGTTGTTGGCAGGGGGTCGGACTATGGCTACACCTTC; CDR3aa: CSVVGRGSDYGYTF
abundance: few; j_gene: TRBJ1-1; v_gene: TRBV6-1; d_gene: TRBD1; CDR3nt: TGTGCCAGCAGTGTAAGCGACAGGGGGCAAACTGAAGCTTTCTTT; CDR3aa: CASSVSDRGQTEAFF
abundance: many; j_gene: TRBJ2-3; v_gene: TRBV18; d_gene: -; CDR3nt: TGTGCCAGCTCACCAATGGCGGGGACAGATACGCAGTATTTT; CDR3aa: CASSPMAGTDTQYF
abundance: few; j_gene: TRBJ2-2; v_gene: TRBV7-9; d_gene: -; CDR3nt: TGTGCCAGCAGCACGCCATACACCGGGGAGCTGTTTTTT; CDR3aa: CASSTPYTGELFF
abundance: -; j_gene: TRBJ2-3; v_gene: TRBV19; d_gene: -; CDR3nt: TGTGCCAGCCGTGAGTCTGGTCTTAGGGATACGCAGTATTTT; CDR3aa: CASRESGLRDTQYF
abundance: few; j_gene: TRBJ2-7; v_gene: TRBV28; d_gene: -; CDR3nt: TGTGCCAGCATTAGTCCCCTCTCCTACGAGCAGTACTTC; CDR3aa: CASISPLSYEQYF
abundance: -; j_gene: TRBJ2-1; v_gene: TRBV7-3; d_gene: -; CDR3nt: TGTGCTAGCAGCTTCCCCAATGAGCAGTTCTTC; CDR3aa: CASSFPNEQFF
abundance: -; j_gene: TRBJ1-1; v_gene: TRBV6-6; d_gene: -; CDR3nt: TGTGCCAGCTGTCAACGGGAGGGGAACACTGAAGCTTTCTTT; CDR3aa: CASCQREGNTEAFF
abundance: -; j_gene: TRBJ2-5; v_gene: TRBV7-9; d_gene: -; CDR3nt: TGTGCCAGCAGCTTAGGTCGGGGAGACCGTCAAGAGACCCAGTACTTC; CDR3aa: CASSLGRGDRQETQYF
abundance: -; j_gene: TRBJ1-5; v_gene: TRBV28; d_gene: -; CDR3nt: TGTGCCAGCGCCGTCCTCGTGGGGCCCCAGCATTTT; CDR3aa: CASAVLVGPQHF
abundance: many; j_gene: TRBJ2-2; v_gene: TRBV28; d_gene: -; CDR3nt: TGTGCCAGCAGTTCTGGGGGCCTGGAGCTGTTTTTT; CDR3aa: CASSSGGLELFF
abundance: few; j_gene: TRBJ2-3; v_gene: TRBV2; d_gene: -; CDR3nt: TGTGCCAGCAGTATCGGACCCCCAGATACGCAGTATTTT; CDR3aa: CASSIGPPDTQYF
abundance: few; j_gene: TRBJ2-2; v_gene: TRBV7-3; d_gene: -; CDR3nt: TGTGCCAGCAGCTTAAATCCCGCCGGGGAGCTGTTTTTT; CDR3aa: CASSLNPAGELFF
abundance: few; j_gene: TRBJ2-7; v_gene: TRBV11-2; d_gene: -; CDR3nt: TGTGCCAGCAGCTCCTCCGGGTGGGGCTACGAGCAGTACTTC; CDR3aa: CASSSSGWGYEQYF
abundance: -; j_gene: TRBJ2-5; v_gene: TRBV15; d_gene: -; CDR3nt: TGTGCCACCGCAGACAGGTACCAAGAGACCCAGTACTTC; CDR3aa: CATADRYQETQYF
abundance: few; j_gene: TRBJ2-7; v_gene: TRBV19; d_gene: -; CDR3nt: TGTGCCAGGATTAGCGGCAGCTCCTACGAGCAGTACTTC; CDR3aa: CARISGSSYEQYF
abundance: -; j_gene: TRBJ2-3; v_gene: TRBV6-1; d_gene: TRBD1; CDR3nt: TGTGCCAGTCTCACACAGGGGGCCAGGGATACGCAGTATTTT; CDR3aa: CASLTQGARDTQYF
abundance: few; j_gene: TRBJ1-2; v_gene: TRBV5-8; d_gene: -; CDR3nt: TGTGCCAGCAGCTTGGACACCTACCGAATTGGCTACACCTTC; CDR3aa: CASSLDTYRIGYTF